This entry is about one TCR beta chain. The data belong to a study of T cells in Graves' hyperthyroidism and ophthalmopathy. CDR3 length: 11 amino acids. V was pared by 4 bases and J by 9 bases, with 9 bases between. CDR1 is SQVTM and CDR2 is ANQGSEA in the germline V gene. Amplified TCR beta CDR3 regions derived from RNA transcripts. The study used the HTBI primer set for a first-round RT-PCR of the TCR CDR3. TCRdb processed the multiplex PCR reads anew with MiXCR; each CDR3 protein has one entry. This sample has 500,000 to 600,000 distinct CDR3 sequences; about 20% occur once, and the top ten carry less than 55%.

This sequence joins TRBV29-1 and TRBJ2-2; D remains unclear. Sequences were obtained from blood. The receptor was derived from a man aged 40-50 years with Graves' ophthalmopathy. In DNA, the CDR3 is TGCAGCGTTGGACTCCCGAGGGAGCTGTTTTTT. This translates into CSVGLPRELFF.